This TCR beta chain emerged from a study of T-cell memory formation after mild COVID-19. TCRdb re-derived calls from the 5' RACE reads in MiXCR, one entry per CDR3 protein. The sample has around 530,000 distinct CDR3 sequences, roughly a fifth seen once; the top ten hold about 8.4%. The V gene lost 3 bases and the J gene lost 8 bases, with 13 bases spanning the gap. Per germline, CDR1 MGHRA and CDR2 YSYEKL. There are 14 residues in the CDR3. The sequence came from an adult woman who had mild COVID-19 (a few samples of this study predate the infection). Cell type and time point are not known. The specimen sequenced was PBMCs or a T cell subset sorted from them (not recorded which). The chain carries TRBV4-1 and TRBJ2-2; D is possibly TRBD2 (6 bases). CDR3 sequence (DNA): TGCGCCAGCAGCCACGCCCCGGGGGTAGGGGAGCTGTTTTTT. Amino acid sequence: CASSHAPGVGELFF.